This note documents a single T cell receptor beta chain sequence. Its matching antigen is unknown. This sample was taken from a study of spatial heterogeneity in lung cancer. Turning to the study itself: Sequences of the beta chain were consistently detected in greater numbers than alpha-chain sequences. The study's findings and limits: Resection saw ubiquitous expanded tumor TCRs appear in blood more than follow-up did.

Time point specified: sample taken at primary tumor resection. TCR cDNA molecules were tagged individually, and each one carried a unique molecular identifier. One entry per CDR3 protein results from TCRdb running MiXCR on the 5' RACE reads. The sample lists about 38,000 distinct CDR3 sequences, approximately 5.2% occurring once. V lost 3 bases and J 4 bases, leaving 6 bases between the germline ends. This CDR3 comprises 12 residues. Germline V CDR1 and CDR2: KGHSH, LQKENI. The J gene is TRBJ2-5, the V gene TRBV18; D not certain. This specimen consisted of PBMCs, obtained at surgery. This receptor was obtained from a female donor with early-stage non-small cell lung cancer. CDR3: CASSPAGETQYF. The CDR3 nucleotides are TGTGCCAGCTCACCGGCAGGAGAGACCCAGTACTTC.